A single sample gave rise to the 23 T cell receptor beta chains below, sequenced in a study of blood T cell repertoires in COVID-19. Produced via immunoSEQ multiplex PCR; TCRdb's table is partial and in-frame only. The table lists around 200,000 clones, roughly nine tenths of them singletons. The sequencing input was peripheral blood. Source of these receptors: a man between 25 and 39 years old with acute or convalescent COVID-19.

The chain employs TRBV14 and TRBJ1-6; possibly TRBD1 for D (6 bases). V lost 5 bases, J lost 2 bases, and 7 bases lay in between. Germline V gene lookup returns CDR1 SGHDN and CDR2 FVKESK. The length of the CDR3 is 14 residues. CDR3 residues: CASSWDTYNSPLHF. Written as DNA, the CDR3 is TGTGCCAGCAGCTGGGACACCTATAATTCACCCCTCCACTTT.

J is TRBJ1-1 and V is TRBV27; 8 nucleotides agree with TRBD1. The V and J ends lost 4 bases and 1 base, in that order; junction bases with no gene match: 5. Germline V gene sequence: CDR1 MNHEY, CDR2 SMNVEV (reference sequence). This CDR3 is 15 amino acids long. The DNA of the CDR3 is TGTGCCAGCAGTTCGGCCGGGACAGGGAACACTGAAGCTTTCTTT. Its translation: CASSSAGTGNTEAFF.

The rearrangement joins TRBV19 to TRBJ2-1, with 8 bases that match TRBD2. This CDR3 comprises 16 residues. The germline V gene has CDR1 LNHDA and CDR2 SQIVND (reference sequence). Trimming cost V 3 bases and J 7 bases; bases outside gene matches: 11. Here the CDR3 reads CASSMDSGAPGNEQFF. The CDR3, as DNA: TGTGCCAGTAGTATGGATAGCGGGGCCCCGGGGAATGAGCAGTTCTTC.

The chain carries TRBV4-1 and TRBJ2-7, with D perhaps TRBD1 (5 bases). Trimming took 2 bases from V and 3 from J, leaving 11 bases between them. The CDR3 covers 14 residues. The V gene's germline CDR1 is MGHRA and CDR2 YSYEKL. This CDR3 reads CASSQTGQNYEQYF. The CDR3 bases are TGCGCCAGCAGCCAAACAGGTCAGAACTACGAGCAGTACTTC.

The J gene is TRBJ1-2, the V gene TRBV11-1, with D unclear. This CDR3 is 13 amino acids long. Trimming removed 1 base at V and 2 bases at J, with 5 bases between. From germline, CDR1 is SGHAT and CDR2 FQDESV (reference sequence). The CDR3 bases are TGTGCCAGCAGCTTAGGAGTGAACTATGGCTACACCTTC. As protein: CASSLGVNYGYTF.

The rearrangement links TRBV6-5 to TRBJ2-5, with D possibly TRBD2 on 5 matching bases. CDR3 length equals 13 residues. The ends were cut back, 5 bases at V and 5 bases at J, with 12 bases in the middle. Germline-derived CDR1 and CDR2 are MNHEY and SVGAGI. CDR3 in amino acids: CASSRRRKETQYF. For the CDR3, the DNA is TGTGCCAGCAGTCGCCGGAGGAAGGAGACCCAGTACTTC.

This clone occurred a few times. This rearrangement joins TRBV20-1 to TRBJ1-2; D is unresolved. V lost 3 bases, J lost 8 bases, and 19 bases lay in between. Germline CDR1 is DFQATT and CDR2 is SNEGSKA (reference sequence). The CDR3 runs 14 residues. CDR3 residues: CSASPLSSGVGYTF. CDR3 DNA sequence: TGCAGTGCTAGTCCCCTCTCCTCGGGTGTCGGCTACACCTTC.

The chain has TRBV27 and TRBJ2-2, with no clear D. V dropped 1 base and J dropped 0 bases, with 3 bases sitting between them. CDR1 and CDR2 (germline): MNHEY, SMNVEV (reference sequence). The CDR3 contains 14 residues. The CDR3 is CASSLYTNTGELFF. The CDR3 DNA sequence: TGTGCCAGCAGTTTATACACGAACACCGGGGAGCTGTTTTTT.

This chain uses TRBV9 with TRBJ1-1, with 9 bases aligning to TRBD1. V trimming: 3 bases; J trimming: 1 base; junction bases outside the gene matches: 4. The CDR3 consists of 15 residues. Germline-derived CDR1 and CDR2 are SGDLS and YYNGEE. The CDR3 spells CASSALQGANTEAFF. For the CDR3, the DNA is TGTGCCAGCAGCGCCCTACAGGGGGCGAACACTGAAGCTTTCTTT.

V is TRBV28 and J is TRBJ1-2, with D perhaps matching TRBD1 (5 bases). There are 12 residues in the CDR3. Per the germline V gene, CDR1 is MDHEN and CDR2 is SYDVKM. With 5 bases removed from V and 7 bases from J, the gap between germline ends came to 11 bases. The CDR3: CASSPDIRGYTF. CDR3 sequence (DNA): TGTGCCAGCAGTCCGGACATTCGTGGCTACACCTTC.

The chain uses TRBV29-1 and TRBJ1-2, with D maybe TRBD1 (6 bases). The CDR3 is 12 residues long. The germline V gene has CDR1 SQVTM and CDR2 ANQGSEA. The V gene lost 4 bases and the J gene lost 2 bases, with 8 bases spanning the gap. The CDR3 protein is CSVGGQNYGYTF. As DNA, the CDR3 is TGCAGCGTTGGAGGACAGAACTATGGCTACACCTTC.

The gene calls are TRBV19 and TRBJ2-7; the D gene is possibly TRBD1 (5 bases). Germline V CDR1 and CDR2: LNHDA, SQIVND (reference sequence). V lost 1 base and J 3 bases, leaving 22 bases between the germline ends. The CDR3 is 18 amino acids. CDR3 loop: CASSIAGFQGKANYEQYF. The CDR3 DNA reads TGTGCCAGTAGTATAGCGGGCTTTCAGGGAAAGGCCAACTACGAGCAGTACTTC.

The rearrangement links TRBV4-1 to TRBJ1-3, with a possible D match to TRBD1 (6 bases). Trimming took 1 base from V and 2 from J, leaving 18 bases between them. The germline V gene has CDR1 MGHRA and CDR2 YSYEKL. CDR3 length: 18 amino acids. This CDR3 is CASSQGWGGLRTGNTIYF. The CDR3 nucleotides read TGCGCCAGCAGCCAAGGGTGGGGGGGGCTGAGGACTGGAAACACCATATATTTT.

A word on this clone: The same CDR3 is also encoded by other DNA sequences in this sample. V and J are TRBV18 and TRBJ1-3; 7 bases match TRBD1. Germline V CDR1 and CDR2: KGHSH, LQKENI. Trimming cost V 6 bases and J 4 bases; bases outside gene matches: 3. The CDR3 spans 13 residues. CDR3 nucleotide sequence: TGTGCCAGCTCGACAGGGTCGGGAAACACCATATATTTT. Protein product: CASSTGSGNTIYF.

This chain uses TRBV7-9 with TRBJ1-2; 7 nucleotides align to TRBD1. CDR1 is SEHNR and CDR2 is FQNEAQ in the germline V gene (reference sequence). This CDR3 has 15 amino acids. V gave up 5 bases and J gave up 1 base; unmatched junction bases: 7. The CDR3, as DNA: TGTGCCAGCAGCCCCGGGACAGAAATTAACTATGGCTACACCTTC. This translates into CASSPGTEINYGYTF.

The chain uses TRBV30 and TRBJ2-4, with D tentatively TRBD2 (7 bases). CDR1 GTSNPN and CDR2 SVGIG come from the germline V gene (reference sequence). The CDR3 consists of 13 residues. The ends were cut back, 4 bases at V and 6 bases at J, with 13 bases in the middle. CDR3 bases: TGTGCCTGGACGCGGGGGCATTTAAACATTCAGTACTTC. Its translation is CAWTRGHLNIQYF.

The chain employs TRBV11-2 and TRBJ2-3, with 9 bases aligning to TRBD2. The CDR3 is 15 residues long. Germline CDR1 is SGHAT and CDR2 is FQNNGV. Trimming took 3 bases from V and 4 from J; bases not matched to a gene: 5. CDR3: CASSFGLAKADTQYF. CDR3 in DNA: TGTGCCAGCAGCTTCGGACTAGCGAAAGCAGATACGCAGTATTTT.

This clone has only a few counts. V and J are TRBV18 and TRBJ1-3; D ambiguous. Germline V lookup: CDR1 KGHSH, CDR2 LQKENI. This CDR3 spans 13 amino acids. The germline V and J ends were trimmed by 5 bases and 1 base, with 6 bases remaining between them. The CDR3 DNA is TGTGCCAGCTCAGGCACATCTGGAAACACCATATATTTT. It encodes CASSGTSGNTIYF.

The chain combines TRBV3-1 (or the pseudogene TRBV3-2) with TRBJ1-6; 10 bases line up with TRBD1. CDR1 is LGHDT and CDR2 is YNNKEL in the germline V gene (reference sequence). Trimming at V came to 4 bases and at J to 9 bases, leaving 3 bases not matched to a gene. The CDR3 is 14 residues long. The CDR3 is CASSRDRGRSPLHF. The CDR3 DNA is TGTGCCAGCAGCCGAGACAGGGGGCGTTCACCCCTCCACTTT.

The V gene is TRBV7-3, the J gene TRBJ2-1; TRBD2 matches 8 bases. The CDR3 consists of 16 residues. V lost 5 bases and J lost 5; bases outside the gene matches: 11. Per the germline V gene, CDR1 is SGHTA and CDR2 is FQGTGA. The CDR3 DNA sequence: TGTGCCAGCAGCGTCGAGGGTAGCGGGATCAACAATGAGCAGTTCTTC. Protein sequence: CASSVEGSGINNEQFF.

The chain is built from TRBV19 and TRBJ1-4, with D possibly matching TRBD1 (6 bases). Germline V gives CDR1 LNHDA, CDR2 SQIVND (reference sequence). The CDR3 sequence is 16 residues long. Trimming shortened V by 2 bases and J by 7 bases, and 17 bases separated the two germline ends. The CDR3 DNA is TGTGCCAGTAGTATAACCGCGGGGGCCTCAATTGAAAAACTGTTTTTT. Translated, it gives CASSITAGASIEKLFF.

J is TRBJ2-1 and V is TRBV19; tentatively, D is TRBD2 (6 bases). The CDR3 consists of 14 residues. The V gene lost 10 bases and the J gene lost 1 base, with 14 bases spanning the gap. CDR1 LNHDA and CDR2 SQIVND come from the germline V gene (reference sequence). The DNA of the CDR3 is TGTGCCACCCAGGTACGGGGGTCCTACAATGAGCAGTTCTTC. Translated: CATQVRGSYNEQFF.

V is TRBV6-6 and J is TRBJ2-7; D might be TRBD2 (6 bases). Deletions cut 0 bases from V and 4 bases from J, with 13 bases between. The CDR3 runs 15 residues. From germline, CDR1 is MNHNY and CDR2 SVGAGI (reference sequence). CDR3 coding DNA: TGTGCCAGCAGTTACTCCGGGGGTGTGCGGTACGAGCAGTACTTC. It codes for CASSYSGGVRYEQYF.